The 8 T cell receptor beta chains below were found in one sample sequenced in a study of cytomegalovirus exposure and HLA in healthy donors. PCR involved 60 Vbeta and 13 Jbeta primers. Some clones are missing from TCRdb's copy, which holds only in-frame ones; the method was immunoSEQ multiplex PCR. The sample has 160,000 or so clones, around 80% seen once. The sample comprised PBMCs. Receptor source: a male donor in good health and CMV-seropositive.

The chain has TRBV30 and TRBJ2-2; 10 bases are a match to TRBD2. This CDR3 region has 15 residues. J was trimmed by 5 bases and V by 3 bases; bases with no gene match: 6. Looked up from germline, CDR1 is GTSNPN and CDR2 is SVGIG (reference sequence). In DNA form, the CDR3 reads TGTGCCTGGAGCAAAGCGGGAGGGGGGACCGGGGAGCTGTTTTTT. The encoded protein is CAWSKAGGGTGELFF.

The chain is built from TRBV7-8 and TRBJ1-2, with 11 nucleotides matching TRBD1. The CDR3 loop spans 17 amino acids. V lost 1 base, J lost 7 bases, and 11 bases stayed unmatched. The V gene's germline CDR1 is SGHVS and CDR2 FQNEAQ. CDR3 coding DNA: TGTGCCAGCAGCTTAGTCCGCCTAGGACAGGGGGCGGTTGGCTACACCTTC. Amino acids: CASSLVRLGQGAVGYTF.

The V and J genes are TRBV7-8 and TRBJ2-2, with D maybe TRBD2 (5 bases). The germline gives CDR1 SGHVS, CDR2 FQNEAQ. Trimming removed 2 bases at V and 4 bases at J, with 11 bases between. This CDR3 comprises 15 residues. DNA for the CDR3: TGTGCCAGCAGCTTAATCGAGGGTGGCACCGGGGAGCTGTTTTTT. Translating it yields CASSLIEGGTGELFF.

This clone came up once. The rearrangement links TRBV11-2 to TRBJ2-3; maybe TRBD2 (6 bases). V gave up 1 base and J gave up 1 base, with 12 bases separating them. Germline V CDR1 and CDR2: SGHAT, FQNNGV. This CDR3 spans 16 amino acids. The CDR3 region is CASSLVGGIRTDTQYF. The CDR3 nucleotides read TGTGCCAGCAGCTTAGTTGGCGGGATTCGCACAGATACGCAGTATTTT.

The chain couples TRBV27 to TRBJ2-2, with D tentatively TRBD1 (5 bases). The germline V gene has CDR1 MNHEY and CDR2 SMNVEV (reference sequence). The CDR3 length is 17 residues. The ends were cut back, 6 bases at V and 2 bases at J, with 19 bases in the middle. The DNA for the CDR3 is TGTGCCAGCAGAGTGCCTGGTGGCAGGGTAAACACCGGGGAGCTGTTTTTT. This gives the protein CASRVPGGRVNTGELFF.

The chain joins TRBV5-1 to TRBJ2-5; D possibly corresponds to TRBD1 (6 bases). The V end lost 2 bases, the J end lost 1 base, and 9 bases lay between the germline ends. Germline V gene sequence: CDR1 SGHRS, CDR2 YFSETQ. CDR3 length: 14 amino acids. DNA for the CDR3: TGCGCCAGCAGCTTCCGGGACATCCAAGAGACCCAGTACTTC. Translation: CASSFRDIQETQYF.

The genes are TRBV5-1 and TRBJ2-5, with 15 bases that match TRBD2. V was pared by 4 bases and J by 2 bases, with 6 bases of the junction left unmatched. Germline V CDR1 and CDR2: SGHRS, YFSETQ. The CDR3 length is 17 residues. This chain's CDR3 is CASSPGLAGGRQETQYF. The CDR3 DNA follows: TGCGCCAGCAGCCCCGGACTAGCGGGGGGGCGTCAAGAGACCCAGTACTTC.

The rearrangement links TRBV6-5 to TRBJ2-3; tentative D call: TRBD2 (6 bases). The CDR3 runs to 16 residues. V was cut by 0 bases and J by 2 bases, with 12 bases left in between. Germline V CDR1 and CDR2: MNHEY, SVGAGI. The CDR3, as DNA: TGTGCCAGCAGTTACTCACTAGCCCTCCACACAGATACGCAGTATTTT. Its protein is CASSYSLALHTDTQYF.